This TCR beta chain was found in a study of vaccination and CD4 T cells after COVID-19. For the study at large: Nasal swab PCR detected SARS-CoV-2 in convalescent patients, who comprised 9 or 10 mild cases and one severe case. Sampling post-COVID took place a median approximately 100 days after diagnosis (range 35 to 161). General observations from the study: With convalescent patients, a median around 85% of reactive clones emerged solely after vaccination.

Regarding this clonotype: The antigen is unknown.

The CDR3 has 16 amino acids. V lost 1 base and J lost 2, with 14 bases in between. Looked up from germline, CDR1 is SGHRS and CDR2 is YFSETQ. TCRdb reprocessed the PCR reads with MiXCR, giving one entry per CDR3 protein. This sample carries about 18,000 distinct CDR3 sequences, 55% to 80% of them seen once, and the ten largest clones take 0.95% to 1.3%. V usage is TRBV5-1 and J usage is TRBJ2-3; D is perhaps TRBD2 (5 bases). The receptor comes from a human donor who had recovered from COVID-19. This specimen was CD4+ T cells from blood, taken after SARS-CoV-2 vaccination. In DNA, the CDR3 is TGCGCCAGCAGCTTGTATAATGAGGGATCCACAGATACGCAGTATTTT. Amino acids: CASSLYNEGSTDTQYF. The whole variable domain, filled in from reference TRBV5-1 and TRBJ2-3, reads KAGVTQTPRYLIKTRGQQVTLSCSPISGHRSVSWYQQTPGQGLQFLFEYFSETQRNKGNFPGRFSGRQFSNSRSEMNVSTLELGDSALYLCASSLYNEGSTDTQYFGPGTRLTVL.